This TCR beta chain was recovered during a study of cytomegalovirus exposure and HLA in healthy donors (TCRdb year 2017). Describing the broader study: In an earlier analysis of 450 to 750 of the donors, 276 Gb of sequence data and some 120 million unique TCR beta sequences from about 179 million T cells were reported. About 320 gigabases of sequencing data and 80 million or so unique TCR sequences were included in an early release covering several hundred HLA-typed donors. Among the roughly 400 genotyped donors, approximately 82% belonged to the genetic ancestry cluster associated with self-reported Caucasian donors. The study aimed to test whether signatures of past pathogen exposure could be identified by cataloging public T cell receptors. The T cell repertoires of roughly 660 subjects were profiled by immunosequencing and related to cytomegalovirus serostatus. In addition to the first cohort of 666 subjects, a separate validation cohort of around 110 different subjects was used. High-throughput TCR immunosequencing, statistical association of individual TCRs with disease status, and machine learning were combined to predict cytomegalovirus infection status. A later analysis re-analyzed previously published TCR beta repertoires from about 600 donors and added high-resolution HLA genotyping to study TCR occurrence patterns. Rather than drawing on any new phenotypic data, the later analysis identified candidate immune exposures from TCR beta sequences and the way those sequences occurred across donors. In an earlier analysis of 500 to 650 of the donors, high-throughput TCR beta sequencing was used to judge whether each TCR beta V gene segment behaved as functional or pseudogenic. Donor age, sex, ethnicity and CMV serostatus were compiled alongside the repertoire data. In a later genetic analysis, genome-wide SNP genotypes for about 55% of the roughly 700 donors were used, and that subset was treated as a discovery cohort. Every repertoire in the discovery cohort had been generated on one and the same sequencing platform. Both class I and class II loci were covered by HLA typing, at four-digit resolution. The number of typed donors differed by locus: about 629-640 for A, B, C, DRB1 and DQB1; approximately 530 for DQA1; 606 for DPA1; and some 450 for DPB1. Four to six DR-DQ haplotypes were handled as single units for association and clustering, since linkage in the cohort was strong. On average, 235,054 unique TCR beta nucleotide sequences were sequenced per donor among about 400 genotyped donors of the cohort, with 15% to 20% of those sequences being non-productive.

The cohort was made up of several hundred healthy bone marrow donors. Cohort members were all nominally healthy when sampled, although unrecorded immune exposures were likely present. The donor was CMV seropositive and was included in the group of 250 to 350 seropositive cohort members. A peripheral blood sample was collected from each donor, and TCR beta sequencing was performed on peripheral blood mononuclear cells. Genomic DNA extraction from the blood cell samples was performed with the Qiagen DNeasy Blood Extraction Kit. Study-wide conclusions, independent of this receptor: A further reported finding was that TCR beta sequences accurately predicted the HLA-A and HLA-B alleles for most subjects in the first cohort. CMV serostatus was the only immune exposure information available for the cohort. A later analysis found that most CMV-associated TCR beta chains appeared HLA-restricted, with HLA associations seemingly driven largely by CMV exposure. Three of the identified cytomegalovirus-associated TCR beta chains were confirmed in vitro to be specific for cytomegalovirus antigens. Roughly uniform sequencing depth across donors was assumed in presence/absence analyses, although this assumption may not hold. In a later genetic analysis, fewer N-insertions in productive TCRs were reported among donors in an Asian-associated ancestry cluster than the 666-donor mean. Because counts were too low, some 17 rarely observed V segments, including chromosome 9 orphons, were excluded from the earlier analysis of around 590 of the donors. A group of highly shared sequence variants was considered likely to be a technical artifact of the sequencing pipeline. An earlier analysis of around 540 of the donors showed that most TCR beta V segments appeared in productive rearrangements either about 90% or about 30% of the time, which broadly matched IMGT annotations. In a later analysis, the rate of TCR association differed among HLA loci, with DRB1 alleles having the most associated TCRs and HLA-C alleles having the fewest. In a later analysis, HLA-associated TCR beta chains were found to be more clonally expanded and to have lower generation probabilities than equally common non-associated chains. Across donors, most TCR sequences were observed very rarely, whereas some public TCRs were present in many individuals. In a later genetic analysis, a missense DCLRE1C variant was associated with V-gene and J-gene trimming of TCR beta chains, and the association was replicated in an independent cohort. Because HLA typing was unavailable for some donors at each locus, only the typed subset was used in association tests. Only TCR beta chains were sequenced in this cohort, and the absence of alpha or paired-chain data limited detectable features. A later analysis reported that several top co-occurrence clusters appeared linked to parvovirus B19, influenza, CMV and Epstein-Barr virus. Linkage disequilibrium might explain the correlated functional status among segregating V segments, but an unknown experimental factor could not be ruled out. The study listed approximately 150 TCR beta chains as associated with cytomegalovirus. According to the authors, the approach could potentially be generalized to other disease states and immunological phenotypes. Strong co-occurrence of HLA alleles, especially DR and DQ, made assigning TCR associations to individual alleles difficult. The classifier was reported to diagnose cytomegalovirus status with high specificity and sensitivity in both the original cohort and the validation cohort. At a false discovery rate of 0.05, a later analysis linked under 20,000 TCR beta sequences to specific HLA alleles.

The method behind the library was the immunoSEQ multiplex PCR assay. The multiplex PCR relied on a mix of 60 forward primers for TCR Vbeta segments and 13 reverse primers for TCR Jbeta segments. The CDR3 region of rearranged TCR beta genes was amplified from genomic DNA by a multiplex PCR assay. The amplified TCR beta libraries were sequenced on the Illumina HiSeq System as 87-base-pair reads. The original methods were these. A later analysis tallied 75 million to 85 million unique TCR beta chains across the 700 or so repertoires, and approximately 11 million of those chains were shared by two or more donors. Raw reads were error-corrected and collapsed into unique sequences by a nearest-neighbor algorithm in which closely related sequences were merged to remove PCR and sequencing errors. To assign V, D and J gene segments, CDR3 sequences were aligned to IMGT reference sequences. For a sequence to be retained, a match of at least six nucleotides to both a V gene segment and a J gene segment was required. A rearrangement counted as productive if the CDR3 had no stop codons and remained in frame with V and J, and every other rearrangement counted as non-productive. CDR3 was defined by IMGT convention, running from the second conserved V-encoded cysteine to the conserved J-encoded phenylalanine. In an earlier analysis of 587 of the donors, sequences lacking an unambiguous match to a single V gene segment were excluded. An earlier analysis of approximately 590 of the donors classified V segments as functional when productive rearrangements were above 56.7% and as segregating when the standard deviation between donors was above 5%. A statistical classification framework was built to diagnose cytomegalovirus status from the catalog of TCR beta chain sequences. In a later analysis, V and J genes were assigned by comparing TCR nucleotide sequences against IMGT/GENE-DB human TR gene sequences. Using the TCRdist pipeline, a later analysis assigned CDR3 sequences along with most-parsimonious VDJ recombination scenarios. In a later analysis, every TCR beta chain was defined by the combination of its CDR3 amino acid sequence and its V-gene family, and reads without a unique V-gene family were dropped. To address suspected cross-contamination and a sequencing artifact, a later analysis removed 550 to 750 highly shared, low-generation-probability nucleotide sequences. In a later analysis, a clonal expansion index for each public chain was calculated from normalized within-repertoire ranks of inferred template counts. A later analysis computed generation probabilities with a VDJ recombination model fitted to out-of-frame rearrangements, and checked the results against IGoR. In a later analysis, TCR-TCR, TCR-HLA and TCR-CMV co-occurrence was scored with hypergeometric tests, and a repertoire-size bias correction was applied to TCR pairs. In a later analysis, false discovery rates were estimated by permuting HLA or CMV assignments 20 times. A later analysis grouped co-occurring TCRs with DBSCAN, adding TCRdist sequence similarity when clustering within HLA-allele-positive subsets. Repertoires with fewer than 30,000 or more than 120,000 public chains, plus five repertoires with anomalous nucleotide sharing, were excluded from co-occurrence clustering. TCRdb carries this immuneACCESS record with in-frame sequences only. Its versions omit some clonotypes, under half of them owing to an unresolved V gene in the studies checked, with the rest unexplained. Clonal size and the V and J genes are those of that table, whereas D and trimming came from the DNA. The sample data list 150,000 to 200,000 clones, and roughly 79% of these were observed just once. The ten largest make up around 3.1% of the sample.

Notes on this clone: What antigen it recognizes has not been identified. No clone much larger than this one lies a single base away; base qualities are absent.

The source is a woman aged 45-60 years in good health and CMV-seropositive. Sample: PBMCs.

The CDR3 corresponds to CSAHRQGWADTQYF. The base sequence is TGCAGCGCTCATAGACAGGGGTGGGCAGATACGCAGTATTTT. The rearranged chain carries TRBV29-1 and TRBJ2-3; TRBD1 agrees with 8 junctional bases. Taken from the germline V gene, the CDR1 and CDR2 loops are SQVTM and ANQGSEA. Germline trimming amounts to 7 bases on V and 4 bases on J, with 10 as the count of junction bases outside the gene matches. Including the terminal cysteine and phenylalanine, the CDR3 comprises 14 residues. The DNA shown is the 42-base CDR3, in frame from base 1.